The text below deals with one T cell receptor beta chain. CDR1 MNHEY and CDR2 SMNVEV come from the germline V gene (reference sequence). The CDR3 loop spans 15 amino acids. The V gene end was trimmed by 3 bases and the J gene end by 5 bases; junction bases not matched to a gene: 6. The data were produced by immunoSEQ multiplex PCR, yet TCRdb's version contains in-frame clones alone and is incomplete. This repertoire shows approximately 76,000 clones, about 79% found once; its top ten account for roughly 11%. These data are taken from a study of control samples from healthy donors and cancer patients.

The receptor's source is a man between 60 and 75 years old with head and neck cancer. The chain recombines TRBV27 with TRBJ2-1; 8 bases line up with TRBD2. Sequencing input: PBMCs. The CDR3 protein is CASSFRGRRNNEQFF. The CDR3, as DNA: TGTGCCAGCAGTTTTCGCGGGAGGAGGAACAATGAGCAGTTCTTC.